This TCR beta chain appears in the sequencing data of a study of beta chain features in type 1 diabetes. Study information: Patients looked much like healthy donors when it came to age, gender and cell yields.

The sequenced template was cDNA made from the entire isolated RNA. The repertoire was sequenced with immunoSEQ multiplex PCR; TCRdb's copy has only in-frame clones and lacks some. This table has about 450,000 clones, over 9.5% appearing once. There was one heparinised blood draw per donor, averaging about 120 mL. This clone has only a few counts. What was sequenced was naive CD4+ T cells from blood. This receptor was obtained from a woman between 18 and 29 years old in good health.

The CDR3 region is CASSFAALLRGTEAFF. The DNA of the CDR3 is TGTGCCAGCAGTTTCGCGGCGCTCCTGAGGGGAACTGAAGCTTTCTTT. The J gene is TRBJ1-1, the V gene TRBV27, with TRBD1 as a possible D gene (5 bases). V lost 3 bases, J lost 5 bases, and 19 bases lay in between. Germline lookup yields CDR1 MNHEY and CDR2 SMNVEV (reference sequence). This CDR3 has 16 amino acids.